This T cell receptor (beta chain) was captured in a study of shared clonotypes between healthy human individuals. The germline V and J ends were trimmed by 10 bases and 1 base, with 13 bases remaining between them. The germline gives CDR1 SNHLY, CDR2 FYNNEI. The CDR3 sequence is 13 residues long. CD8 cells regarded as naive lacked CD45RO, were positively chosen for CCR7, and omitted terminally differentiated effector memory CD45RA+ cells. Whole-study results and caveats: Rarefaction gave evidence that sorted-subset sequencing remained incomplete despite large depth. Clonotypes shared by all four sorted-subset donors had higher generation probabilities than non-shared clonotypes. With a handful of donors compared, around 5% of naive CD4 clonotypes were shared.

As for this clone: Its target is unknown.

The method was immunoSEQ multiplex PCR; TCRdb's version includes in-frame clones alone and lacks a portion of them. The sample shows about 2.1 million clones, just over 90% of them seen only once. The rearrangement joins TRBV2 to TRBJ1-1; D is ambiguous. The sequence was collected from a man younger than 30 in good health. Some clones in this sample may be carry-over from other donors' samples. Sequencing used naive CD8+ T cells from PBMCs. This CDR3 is CATRRRANTEAFF. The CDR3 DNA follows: TGTGCCACCCGACGGAGGGCGAACACTGAAGCTTTCTTT. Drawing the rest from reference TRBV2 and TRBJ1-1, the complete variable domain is EPEVTQTPSHQVTQMGQEVILRCVPISNHLYFYWYRQILGQKVEFLVSFYNNEISEKSEIFDDQFSVERPDGSNFTLKIRSTKLEDSAMYFCATRRRANTEAFFGQGTRLTVV.